The rows below give T cell receptor beta chains drawn from one sample of a study of blood T cell repertoires in COVID-19. Measured with immunoSEQ multiplex PCR; TCRdb has only the in-frame clones, and not every one. This table holds a few hundred thousand clones, around 84% found once. Sequencing used peripheral blood. The receptors originated from a woman under 30 with acute or convalescent COVID-19. The CDR3 runs from the conserved cysteine through the conserved F or W. A D gene is named only where the DNA matches it firmly. Rows give clone size only sometimes, using once, few, many, or a class for an expanded clone.

v_gene	j_gene	len	abundance	d_gene	CDR3aa	CDR3nt
TRBV7-3	TRBJ2-2	14	NA	NA	CASSLSPGTGELFF	TGTGCCAGCAGCTTATCTCCCGGTACCGGGGAGCTGTTTTTT
TRBV3-1/TRBV3-2	TRBJ1-1	16	NA	TRBD1	CASSRIMGQGNTEAFF	TGTGCCAGCAGCCGCATAATGGGACAGGGAAACACTGAAGCTTTCTTT
TRBV5-5	TRBJ1-5	14	few	NA	CASSPGHLNQPQHF	TGTGCCAGCAGCCCGGGACATCTCAATCAGCCCCAGCATTTT
TRBV5-1	TRBJ2-3	14	NA	NA	CASSLGLGRDTQYF	TGCGCCAGCAGCTTGGGACTAGGGAGAGATACGCAGTATTTT
TRBV6-5	TRBJ2-1	14	NA	TRBD1	CASRGTGSMVEQFF	TGTGCCAGCAGGGGGACAGGTTCAATGGTTGAGCAGTTCTTC
TRBV7-8	TRBJ2-7	12	NA	NA	CASSYGVYEQYF	TGTGCCAGCAGCTACGGGGTCTACGAGCAGTACTTC
TRBV7-3	TRBJ2-3	13	NA	NA	CASSSRDTDTQYF	TGTGCCAGCAGCTCCAGGGACACAGATACGCAGTATTTT
TRBV7-8	TRBJ2-7	16	NA	TRBD1	CASSAPGQGASYEQYF	TGTGCCAGCAGCGCGCCGGGACAGGGGGCCTCCTACGAGCAGTACTTC
TRBV6-1	TRBJ2-1	14	NA	TRBD2	CASSHGTSGNEQFF	TGTGCCAGCAGTCACGGGACTAGCGGGAATGAGCAGTTCTTC
TRBV28	TRBJ1-4	14	NA	NA	CASSPLGSTEKLFF	TGTGCCAGCAGTCCCCTAGGTTCTACTGAAAAACTGTTTTTT
TRBV2	TRBJ1-2	12	once	NA	CASSGSRYGYTF	TGTGCCAGCAGTGGCTCCCGGTATGGCTACACCTTC
TRBV6-5	TRBJ2-7	14	NA	TRBD1	CASSGTGVAYEQYF	TGTGCCAGCAGCGGGACAGGGGTCGCCTACGAGCAGTACTTC
TRBV19	TRBJ2-1	16	NA	TRBD2	CASSVTSGGGYNEQFF	TGTGCCAGTAGTGTAACTAGCGGGGGCGGTTACAATGAGCAGTTCTTC
TRBV19	TRBJ1-5	13	NA	NA	CASKSHGDQPQHF	TGTGCCAGTAAGTCACACGGGGATCAGCCCCAGCATTTT
TRBV7-8	TRBJ1-3	16	NA	NA	CASSPDSLLSGNTIYF	TGTGCCAGCAGCCCCGACAGCTTATTATCTGGAAACACCATATATTTT
TRBV9	TRBJ1-1	14	NA	NA	CASSVDGGNTEAFF	TGTGCCAGCAGCGTAGACGGAGGGAACACTGAAGCTTTCTTT
TRBV24-1	TRBJ2-2	17	NA	TRBD2	CATSDPSGSGVTGELFF	TGTGCCACCTCAGATCCTAGCGGGAGTGGGGTGACCGGGGAGCTGTTTTTT
TRBV4-1	TRBJ1-4	16	NA	NA	CASSQDSLSFREKLFF	TGCGCCAGCAGCCAAGATTCTTTATCCTTCAGGGAAAAACTGTTTTTT
TRBV30	TRBJ2-5	13	NA	TRBD2	CAWKPLAVETQYF	TGTGCCTGGAAACCCCTAGCGGTCGAGACCCAGTACTTC
TRBV9	TRBJ1-4	15	NA	NA	CASSVGRATNEKLFF	TGTGCCAGCAGCGTAGGTAGAGCAACTAATGAAAAACTGTTTTTT
TRBV2	TRBJ1-1	13	NA	NA	CASVDRLNTEAFF	TGTGCCAGCGTCGACAGGTTAAACACTGAAGCTTTCTTT
TRBV6-5	TRBJ1-1	15	NA	TRBD1	CASRTGRALNTEAFF	TGTGCCAGCAGGACAGGGAGAGCTTTGAACACTGAAGCTTTCTTT
TRBV29-1	TRBJ1-2	12	NA	NA	CSVEDAGYGYTF	TGCAGCGTTGAAGATGCAGGCTATGGCTACACCTTC
TRBV29-1	TRBJ2-7	14	NA	TRBD1	CSVYSDRDITRQYF	TGCAGCGTTTACTCGGACAGGGACATTACGAGGCAGTACTTC
TRBV4-1	TRBJ1-2	15	NA	TRBD1	CASSRTTGGAGGYTF	TGCGCCAGCAGCCGAACGACAGGGGGCGCGGGTGGCTACACCTTC
TRBV6-1	TRBJ1-2	15	NA	TRBD1	CASSEDTGGRYGYTF	TGTGCCAGCAGTGAAGACACAGGGGGGCGGTATGGCTACACCTTC
TRBV5-4	TRBJ2-5	15	few	NA	CASTPGDGRGETQYF	TGTGCCAGCACCCCCGGGGATGGGAGAGGAGAGACCCAGTACTTC
TRBV28	TRBJ2-6	13	NA	NA	CASRSSGANVLTF	TGTGCCAGCAGGAGCTCTGGGGCCAACGTCCTGACTTTC
TRBV11-2	TRBJ1-4	14	NA	NA	CASSYGGVREKLFF	TGTGCCAGCAGCTATGGGGGGGTAAGGGAAAAACTGTTTTTT
TRBV11-2	TRBJ2-7	14	NA	NA	CASSLVGGTYEQYF	TGTGCCAGCAGCTTAGTGGGAGGAACCTACGAGCAGTACTTC
TRBV19	TRBJ2-1	18	NA	TRBD2	CASSIRLAISASYNEQFF	TGTGCCAGTAGTATAAGACTAGCGATCTCCGCGTCCTACAATGAGCAGTTCTTC
TRBV4-1	TRBJ2-5	16	NA	TRBD2	CASSVLAGAIQETQYF	TGCGCCAGCAGCGTGCTAGCGGGGGCCATACAGGAGACCCAGTACTTC
TRBV5-1	TRBJ2-5	15	NA	TRBD2	CASSWVPGGQETQYF	TGCGCCAGCAGCTGGGTACCGGGAGGCCAAGAGACCCAGTACTTC
TRBV7-8	TRBJ1-1	12	NA	NA	CASSFDRTEASF	TGTGCCAGCAGCTTTGACAGAACTGAAGCTTCCTTT
TRBV6-6	TRBJ1-1	15	NA	TRBD1	CASSRLQGADTEAFF	TGTGCCAGCAGTAGATTACAGGGGGCGGACACTGAAGCTTTCTTT
TRBV28	TRBJ1-6	18	NA	TRBD1	CASSPPGTGGFYNSPLHF	TGTGCCAGCAGCCCGCCCGGGACAGGGGGCTTCTATAATTCACCCCTCCACTTT
TRBV2	TRBJ2-5	13	few	NA	CASRTHPGETQYF	TGTGCCAGCAGGACTCACCCGGGGGAGACCCAGTACTTC
TRBV3-1/TRBV3-2	TRBJ2-1	15	NA	TRBD2	CASSQGSGSESEQFF	TGTGCCAGCAGCCAAGGTAGCGGGAGTGAAAGTGAGCAGTTCTTC
TRBV7-6	TRBJ2-2	16	NA	NA	CASSLEPGDSTGELFF	TGTGCCAGCAGCCTCGAGCCAGGGGATAGCACCGGGGAGCTGTTTTTT
TRBV18	TRBJ1-4	18	NA	TRBD1	CASSKGTGGLWEYEKLFF	TGTGCCAGCTCAAAGGGGACAGGGGGCCTTTGGGAGTATGAAAAACTGTTTTTT
TRBV29-1	TRBJ2-5	14	once	NA	CSVEGGGIQETQYF	TGCAGCGTTGAAGGGGGCGGTATACAAGAGACCCAGTACTTC
TRBV2	TRBJ2-4	13	NA	TRBD1	CATSITGGNIQYF	TGTGCCACCAGCATTACAGGGGGAAACATTCAGTACTTC
TRBV28	TRBJ1-1	14	NA	TRBD1	CASRTGGRNTEAFF	TGTGCCAGCAGAACAGGGGGCCGGAACACTGAAGCTTTCTTT
TRBV18	TRBJ1-1	15	NA	NA	CASSPRASLNTEAFF	TGTGCCAGCTCACCACGGGCGTCACTGAACACTGAAGCTTTCTTT
TRBV10-3	TRBJ1-4	16	NA	TRBD1	CAISDGQGAWNEKLFF	TGTGCCATCAGTGACGGCCAGGGGGCGTGGAATGAAAAACTGTTTTTT
TRBV6-1	TRBJ1-2	15	few	TRBD1	CASSERRGQLYGYTF	TGTGCCAGCAGTGAACGTCGGGGACAGCTCTATGGCTACACCTTC
TRBV19	TRBJ1-1	13	NA	NA	CASSRGDWAEAFF	TGTGCCAGTAGTAGGGGGGATTGGGCTGAAGCTTTCTTT